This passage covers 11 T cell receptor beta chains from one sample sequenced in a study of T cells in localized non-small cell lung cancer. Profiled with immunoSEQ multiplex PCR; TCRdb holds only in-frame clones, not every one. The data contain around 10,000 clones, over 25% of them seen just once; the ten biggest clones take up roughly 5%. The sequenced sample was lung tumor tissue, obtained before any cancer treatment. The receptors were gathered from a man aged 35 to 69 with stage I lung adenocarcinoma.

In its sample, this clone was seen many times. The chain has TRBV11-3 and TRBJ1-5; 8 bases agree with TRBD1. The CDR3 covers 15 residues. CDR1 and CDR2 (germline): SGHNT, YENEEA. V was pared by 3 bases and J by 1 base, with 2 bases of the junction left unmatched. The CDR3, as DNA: TGTGCCAGCAGCTTGAGACAGGGGAGCAATCAGCCCCAGCATTTT. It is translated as CASSLRQGSNQPQHF.

CDR3 nucleotides: TGTGCCAGTAGCTTACGGCGGGGCAGGGCGTCGGATACGCAGTATTTT. Translation gives CASSLRRGRASDTQYF. The chain is built from TRBV19 and TRBJ2-3; D might be TRBD2 (6 bases). The CDR3 covers 16 residues. The ends were cut back, 6 bases at V and 6 bases at J, with 22 bases in the middle. Germline-derived CDR1 and CDR2 are LNHDA and SQIVND (reference sequence).

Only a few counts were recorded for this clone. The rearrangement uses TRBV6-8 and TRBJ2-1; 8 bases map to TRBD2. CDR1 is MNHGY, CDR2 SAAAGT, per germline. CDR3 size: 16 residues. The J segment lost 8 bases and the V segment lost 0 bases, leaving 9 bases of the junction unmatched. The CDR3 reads CASSYSGTRRRDEQFF. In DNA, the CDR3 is TGTGCCAGCAGTTACTCCGGGACTAGGCGGCGTGATGAGCAGTTCTTC.

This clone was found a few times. The CDR3 sequence: CASTPSWGPGANVLTF. The DNA of the CDR3 is TGTGCCAGCACACCTTCGTGGGGGCCGGGGGCCAACGTCCTGACTTTC. The V and J genes are TRBV6-8 and TRBJ2-6; possible D gene TRBD1, 6 bases. This CDR3 is built from 16 residues. V lost 7 bases, J lost 4 bases, and 17 bases lay in between. Germline V gene lookup returns CDR1 MNHGY and CDR2 SAAAGT.

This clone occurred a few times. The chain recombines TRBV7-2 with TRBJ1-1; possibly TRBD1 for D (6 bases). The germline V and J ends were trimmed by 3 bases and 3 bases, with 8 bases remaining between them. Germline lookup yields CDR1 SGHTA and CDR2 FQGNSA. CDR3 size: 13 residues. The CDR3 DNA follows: TGTGCCAGCAGCTTCGGACAGTACACTGAAGCTTTCTTT. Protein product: CASSFGQYTEAFF.

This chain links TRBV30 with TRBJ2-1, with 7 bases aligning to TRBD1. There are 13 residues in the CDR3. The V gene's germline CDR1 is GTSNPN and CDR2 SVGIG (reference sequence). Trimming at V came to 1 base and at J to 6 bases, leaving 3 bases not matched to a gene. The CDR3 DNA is TGTGCCTGGAGTGGTACAGGGGTCAATGAGCAGTTCTTC. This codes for CAWSGTGVNEQFF. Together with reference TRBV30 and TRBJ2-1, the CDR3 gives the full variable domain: SQTIHQWPATLVQPVGSPLSLECTVEGTSNPNLYWYRQAAGRGLQLLFYSVGIGQISSEVPQNLSASRPQDRQFILSSKKLLLSDSGFYLCAWSGTGVNEQFFGPGTRLTVL.

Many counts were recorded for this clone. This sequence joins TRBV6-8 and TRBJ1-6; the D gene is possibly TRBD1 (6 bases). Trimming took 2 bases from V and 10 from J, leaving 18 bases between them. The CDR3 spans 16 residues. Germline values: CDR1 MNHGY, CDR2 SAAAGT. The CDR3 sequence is CASSYGTGLGGSPLHF. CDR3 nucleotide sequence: TGTGCCAGCAGTTACGGTACAGGGCTTGGGGGGTCACCCCTCCACTTT.

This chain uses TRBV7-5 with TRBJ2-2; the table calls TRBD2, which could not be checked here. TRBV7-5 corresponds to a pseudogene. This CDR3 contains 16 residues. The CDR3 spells CASSSRSGGGTGELFF. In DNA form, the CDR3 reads TGTGCCAGCAGCTCCCGGAGCGGGGGGGGCACCGGGGAGCTGTTTTTT.

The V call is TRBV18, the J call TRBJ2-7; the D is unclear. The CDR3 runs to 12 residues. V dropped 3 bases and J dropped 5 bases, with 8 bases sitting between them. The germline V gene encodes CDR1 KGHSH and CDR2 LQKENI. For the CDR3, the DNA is TGTGCCAGCTCACCGGAGAGCCACGAGCAGTACTTC. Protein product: CASSPESHEQYF. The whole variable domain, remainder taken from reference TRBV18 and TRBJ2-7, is NAGVMQNPRHLVRRRGQEARLRCSPMKGHSHVYWYRQLPEEGLKFMVYLQKENIIDESGMPKERFSAEFPKEGPSILRIQQVVRGDSAAYFCASSPESHEQYFGPGTRLTVT.

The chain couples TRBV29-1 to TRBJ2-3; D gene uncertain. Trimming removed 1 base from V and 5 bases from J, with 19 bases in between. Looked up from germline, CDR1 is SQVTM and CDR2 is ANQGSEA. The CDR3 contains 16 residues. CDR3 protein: CSVEVLDGFKGDTQYF. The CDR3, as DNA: TGCAGCGTTGAAGTCCTCGACGGTTTTAAAGGAGATACGCAGTATTTT.

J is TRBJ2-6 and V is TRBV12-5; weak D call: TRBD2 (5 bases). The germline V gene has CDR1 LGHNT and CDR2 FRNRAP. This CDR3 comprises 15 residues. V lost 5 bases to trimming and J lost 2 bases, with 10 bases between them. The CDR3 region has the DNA TGTGCTAGTGGTCCACACGGGGCTGGGGCCAACGTCCTGACTTTC. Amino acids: CASGPHGAGANVLTF.